Detailed here is one TCR beta chain. This receptor's antigen is unknown. No base quality values were provided; no much bigger clone lies one nucleotide off. The data were obtained in a study of cytomegalovirus exposure and HLA in healthy donors (dated by TCRdb to about 2017). Context from the whole study: According to a later analysis, one platform produced both the roughly 130 validation repertoires and the 666 repertoires of the first cohort. The study aimed to test whether cataloging public T cell receptors could reveal signatures of past pathogen exposure. A separate validation cohort of about 110 different subjects was used in addition to the approximately 670-subject first cohort. To predict cytomegalovirus infection status, the study brought together high-throughput TCR immunosequencing, statistical association of individual TCRs with disease status, and machine learning. Summary of the overall study and its limitations: The classifier was reported to diagnose cytomegalovirus status with high specificity and sensitivity in both the original and validation cohorts. According to the authors, the approach could potentially be generalized to other disease states and immunological phenotypes. A total of around 150 TCR beta chains were listed by the study as associated with cytomegalovirus. Subsequent analysis determined that TCRs grouped into clusters in the first cohort also showed a tendency toward co-occurrence across the 120 or so validation repertoires, and 85% to 95% of cluster scores exceeded 0. In vitro tests confirmed that a few of the cytomegalovirus-associated TCR beta chains recognize cytomegalovirus antigens. Most TCR sequences were observed very rarely across donors, whereas some public TCRs were present in many individuals. The validation cohort had no HLA typing available for a later analysis, so co-occurrence within that cohort was assessed over all 120 or so repertoires.

Preparation of the library involved the immunoSEQ multiplex PCR assay. The original pipeline was this. A statistical classification framework was built to diagnose cytomegalovirus status from the catalog of TCR beta chain sequences. This is the immuneACCESS table as TCRdb keeps it, with only in-frame sequences that have V and J called. A part of the clones is gone; compared with another copy, unresolved V genes explain less than half, and the rest is unexplained. Clone size and V and J calls were adopted from that table, with D and trimming inferred from the DNA. The sample records some 190,000 clones, around 88% of which are singletons. Roughly 1.6% of the sample is held by the ten biggest clonotypes. For CDR1 and CDR2, the germline V gene lists SGHRS and YFSETQ. Taken from cysteine to phenylalanine, the CDR3 has 16 residues. Here the CDR3 DNA is all that survives: 48 bases in frame from base 1. V is cut back by 4 bases and J by 5 bases, with 12 bases in the junction unmatched.

Separate from the approximately 700-subject first cohort, the validation cohort of more than 90 subjects was the group to which the donors belonged. The specimen was PBMCs. This TCR was sampled from a woman under 30 in good health and CMV-seronegative. The chain links TRBV5-1 with TRBJ2-1, with 7 central nucleotides matching TRBD1. The sequenced DNA is TGCGCCAGCAGCCTCCTGGACAGGCCTACGGACAATGAGCAGTTCTTC. Translated, it gives CASSLLDRPTDNEQFF. The CDR3 plus the reference TRBV5-1 and TRBJ2-1 genes for the other parts give the full variable domain: KAGVTQTPRYLIKTRGQQVTLSCSPISGHRSVSWYQQTPGQGLQFLFEYFSETQRNKGNFPGRFSGRQFSNSRSEMNVSTLELGDSALYLCASSLLDRPTDNEQFFGPGTRLTVL.